Below, 20 T cell receptor beta chains from the same sample are listed, as sequenced in a study of T-cell reconstitution after alpha-beta-depleted transplantation in children. A library of TCRbeta sequences, prepared with unique molecular identifiers, was generated. TCRdb independently ran MiXCR on the PCR reads; one entry per CDR3 protein. The sample consists of more than 500,000 distinct CDR3 sequences, about 10% of them appearing once. The source material was PBMCs, mostly from graft donor cells, sampled 180 days after TCRalphabeta/CD19-depleted stem cell transplant. These TCRs come from a female patient aged 2-15 years who had a stem cell transplant for aplastic anemia, so the T cells may come from the graft donor.

This clonotype occurred a few times. The V call is TRBV5-1, the J call TRBJ1-2; D is perhaps TRBD1 (5 bases). V lost 6 bases and J 6 bases, leaving 18 bases between the germline ends. This CDR3 spans 14 amino acids. CDR1 is SGHRS, CDR2 YFSETQ, per germline. The DNA for the CDR3 is TGCGCCAGCACCAGCCAAAGACGGGGGGATGGCTACACCTTC. This encodes CASTSQRRGDGYTF. The full variable domain, its missing parts supplied by reference TRBV5-1 and TRBJ1-2, is KAGVTQTPRYLIKTRGQQVTLSCSPISGHRSVSWYQQTPGQGLQFLFEYFSETQRNKGNFPGRFSGRQFSNSRSEMNVSTLELGDSALYLCASTSQRRGDGYTFGSGTRLTVV.

This clonotype showed up many times. The V gene is TRBV5-1, the J gene TRBJ2-2; possible D gene TRBD1, 5 bases. CDR1 and CDR2 from the germline V gene are SGHRS and YFSETQ. V was pared by 1 base and J by 3 bases, with 10 bases between. This CDR3 is 15 amino acids long. CDR3 residues: CASSLFQGYTGELFF. In nucleotides, the CDR3 is TGCGCCAGCAGCTTGTTTCAGGGATACACCGGGGAGCTGTTTTTT.

This clonotype was seen a handful of times. The chain carries TRBV7-2 and TRBJ1-5, with D perhaps matching TRBD1 (5 bases). This CDR3 spans 16 amino acids. The V and J ends lost 5 bases and 11 bases respectively, with 25 bases between them. Germline V gives CDR1 SGHTA, CDR2 FQGNSA. CDR3 DNA sequence: TGTGCCAGCAGCGCCAAGCGGCAGGCTTCCCTAGGGGCCCAGCATTTT. Translating gives CASSAKRQASLGAQHF.

V gene TRBV6-2 or TRBV6-3 combines with J gene TRBJ1-2; D is undetermined. The CDR3 sequence is 15 residues long. Germline loops: CDR1 MNHEY, CDR2 SVGEGT. V was cut by 0 bases and J by 1 base, with 9 bases left in between. The CDR3 protein is CASSYSGALNYGYTF. The CDR3 DNA reads TGTGCCAGCAGTTACTCGGGCGCCCTTAACTATGGCTACACCTTC.

This clonotype was detected many times. The V call is TRBV25-1, the J call TRBJ1-1; weak D call: TRBD1 (6 bases). This CDR3 contains 13 residues. The V end was cut by 1 base, the J end by 6 bases, with 9 bases between. Germline CDR1 is MGHDK and CDR2 is SYGVNS. In nucleotides, the CDR3 is TGTGCCAGCAGTGAATCAGGGGTCTCTGAAGCTTTCTTT. The encoded protein is CASSESGVSEAFF.

This chain links TRBV4-3 with TRBJ1-5; D not certain. Per the germline V gene, CDR1 is LGHNA and CDR2 is YSLEER. This CDR3 comprises 15 residues. The V gene lost 3 bases and the J gene lost 5 bases, with 14 bases spanning the gap. CDR3 coding DNA: TGCGCCAGCAGCCAGACCTGGGCGGCGGATCAGCCCCAGCATTTT. It is translated as CASSQTWAADQPQHF.

J is TRBJ1-4 and V is TRBV3-1; weak D call: TRBD1 (5 bases). CDR1 is LGHDT, CDR2 YNNKEL, per germline (reference sequence). Trimming cost V 1 base and J 7 bases, with 13 bases left between them. CDR3 length: 15 amino acids. CDR3 nucleotides: TGTGCCAGCAGCCAAGGGGGGAGGCCGAGTGAAAAACTGTTTTTT. Protein sequence: CASSQGGRPSEKLFF.

This clonotype was counted a few times. The V call is TRBV5-1, the J call TRBJ2-1, with D tentatively TRBD1 (6 bases). The CDR3 has 15 residues. Germline CDR1 is SGHRS and CDR2 is YFSETQ. V lost 1 base and J 6 bases, leaving 14 bases between the germline ends. CDR3 bases: TGCGCCAGCAGCTTGCCTACAGGGTTTTTCAATGAGCAGTTCTTC. Translating gives CASSLPTGFFNEQFF.

This clonotype was counted a single time. V usage is TRBV6-1 and J usage is TRBJ2-5, with TRBD1 matching 12 bases. Germline assignment: CDR1 MNHNS and CDR2 SASEGT. V was pared by 6 bases and J by 6 bases, with 8 bases of the junction left unmatched. The CDR3 runs 15 residues. CDR3: CASRTGTGGSKTQYF. The CDR3 DNA follows: TGTGCCAGCAGAACCGGGACAGGGGGCTCAAAGACCCAGTACTTC.

The rearrangement joins TRBV7-2 to TRBJ2-5; 9 positions agree with TRBD1. Germline V lookup: CDR1 SGHTA, CDR2 FQGNSA. The V segment lost 5 bases and the J segment 5 bases; nucleotides outside the gene matches: 9. This CDR3 spans 15 amino acids. The CDR3 is CASSGRTGVRETQYF. DNA of the CDR3: TGTGCCAGCAGCGGCCGGACAGGGGTTCGGGAGACCCAGTACTTC.

This rearrangement joins TRBV20-1 to TRBJ2-1, with D perhaps being TRBD1 or TRBD2 (6 bases each). The CDR3 spans 14 residues. Germline V lookup: CDR1 DFQATT, CDR2 SNEGSKA (reference sequence). With 7 bases removed from V and 5 bases from J, the gap between germline ends came to 18 bases. For the CDR3, the DNA is TGCAGTGGGGGGCAAGGGGGGCCGGACAATGAGCAGTTCTTC. It is translated as CSGGQGGPDNEQFF.

This clonotype was detected a few times. The chain carries TRBV6-5 and TRBJ1-1; 9 positions match TRBD1. V dropped 3 bases and J dropped 3; count of bases not matched to a gene: 8. This CDR3 contains 16 residues. CDR1 is MNHEY and CDR2 is SVGAGI in the germline V gene. CDR3 loop: CASSYTGTGRYTEAFF. In DNA, the CDR3 is TGTGCCAGCAGTTATACCGGGACAGGGAGGTACACTGAAGCTTTCTTT.

This chain links TRBV4-1 with TRBJ1-6, with TRBD1 as a possible D gene (5 bases). Germline V gives CDR1 MGHRA, CDR2 YSYEKL. The CDR3 covers 14 residues. V gave up 4 bases and J gave up 10 bases, with 14 bases separating them. CDR3 in DNA: TGCGCCAGCAGCCGAGCGGTCGGGGGATCACCCCTCCACTTT. Protein: CASSRAVGGSPLHF.

This clonotype was counted only a few times. This chain uses TRBV15 with TRBJ2-7; D remains unclear. Germline CDR1 is LNHNV and CDR2 is YYDKDF (reference sequence). V lost 1 base and J 3 bases, leaving 7 bases between the germline ends. The CDR3 contains 13 residues. The CDR3 is CATSRGGYYEQYF. CDR3 DNA sequence: TGTGCCACCAGCAGAGGAGGTTACTACGAGCAGTACTTC.

The chain joins TRBV7-9 to TRBJ2-1, with D possibly TRBD1 on 6 matching bases. Germline V gene lookup returns CDR1 SEHNR and CDR2 FQNEAQ (reference sequence). V was pared by 11 bases and J by 0 bases, with 17 bases between. The CDR3 is made up of 15 amino acids. CDR3 in amino acids: CAGFAGASSYNEQFF. CDR3 DNA sequence: TGTGCCGGTTTCGCAGGGGCCTCCTCCTACAATGAGCAGTTCTTC.

This clonotype was detected only a few times. In DNA, the CDR3 is TGTGCCAGCAGCTTAAGGTGGGACGCGAATACGCAGTATTTT. Translated, it gives CASSLRWDANTQYF. The gene calls are TRBV7-6 and TRBJ2-3, with D tentatively TRBD1 or TRBD2 (5 bases each). The germline V and J ends were trimmed by 2 bases and 7 bases, with 13 bases remaining between them. Germline V CDR1 and CDR2: SGHVS, FNYEAQ. This CDR3 contains 14 residues.

The rearrangement joins TRBV4-1 to TRBJ2-5; 11 bases agree with TRBD1. J was trimmed by 5 bases and V by 3 bases; bases with no gene match: 5. CDR1 and CDR2 (germline): MGHRA, YSYEKL. CDR3 length equals 15 residues. Here the CDR3 reads CASSQGQGVDETQYF. CDR3 DNA sequence: TGCGCCAGCAGCCAGGGACAGGGGGTTGATGAGACCCAGTACTTC.

The chain employs TRBV7-8 and TRBJ2-5, with D possibly matching TRBD2 (6 bases). The CDR3 length is 15 residues. Germline-derived CDR1 and CDR2 are SGHVS and FQNEAQ. Trimming left V 1 base short and J 5 bases short, with 14 bases between. The chain's CDR3 is CASSLEGWREETQYF. The CDR3 nucleotides read TGTGCCAGCAGCTTAGAAGGATGGAGGGAGGAGACCCAGTACTTC.

This clonotype came up a few times. The chain links TRBV30 to TRBJ2-4; D is undetermined. The CDR3 has 11 residues. V was pared by 0 bases and J by 7 bases, with 4 bases between. The germline V gene has CDR1 GTSNPN and CDR2 SVGIG (reference sequence). As DNA, the CDR3 is TGTGCCTGGAGTGTATCGAACATTCAGTACTTC. Residues: CAWSVSNIQYF.

This rearrangement joins TRBV20-1 to TRBJ2-5, with TRBD2 identical over 13 bases. Germline V lookup: CDR1 DFQATT, CDR2 SNEGSKA (reference sequence). The CDR3 consists of 14 residues. The V gene end was trimmed by 5 bases and the J gene end by 4 bases; junction bases not matched to a gene: 4. The CDR3 DNA reads as TGCAGTGCTTCGCGACTAGCGGGAGGAGAGACCCAGTACTTC. This gives the protein CSASRLAGGETQYF.